This T cell receptor (beta chain) was sequenced in a study of CD8 T cells in Susac syndrome. CD8+ and CD4+ T cells from blood underwent TCR beta sequencing. The multiple sclerosis controls, all treatment-naive patients, had relapsing-remitting disease that was stable or active. The V gene end was trimmed by 5 bases and the J gene end by 5 bases; junction bases not matched to a gene: 4. CDR1 and CDR2 from the germline V gene are SGHNT and YENEEA. The CDR3 sequence is 14 residues long. cDNA came from about 0.5 to 1 ug RNA primed by random hexamers. Amplification of TCR beta CDR3 was carried out by immunoSEQ multiplex PCR, which covered 54 Vbeta and 13 Jbeta segments. MiXCR was run by TCRdb on the immunoSEQ multiplex PCR reads, yielding one entry per CDR3 protein. Of about 250,000 distinct CDR3 sequences in the sample, around 95% were seen once.

This receptor was taken from a human donor with multiple sclerosis. The chain has TRBV11-3 and TRBJ1-4; the match to TRBD1 covers 8 bases. Material for sequencing was CD4+ T cells from PBMCs. The CDR3 bases are TGTGCCAGCAGCCTGGACAGGGCAAATGAAAAACTGTTTTTT. This encodes CASSLDRANEKLFF. Full variable domain (remainder filled in from reference TRBV11-3 and TRBJ1-4): EAGVVQSPRYKIIEKKQPVAFWCNPISGHNTLYWYLQNLGQGPELLIRYENEEAVDDSQLPKDRFSAERLKGVDSTLKIQPAELGDSAVYLCASSLDRANEKLFFGSGTQLSVL.